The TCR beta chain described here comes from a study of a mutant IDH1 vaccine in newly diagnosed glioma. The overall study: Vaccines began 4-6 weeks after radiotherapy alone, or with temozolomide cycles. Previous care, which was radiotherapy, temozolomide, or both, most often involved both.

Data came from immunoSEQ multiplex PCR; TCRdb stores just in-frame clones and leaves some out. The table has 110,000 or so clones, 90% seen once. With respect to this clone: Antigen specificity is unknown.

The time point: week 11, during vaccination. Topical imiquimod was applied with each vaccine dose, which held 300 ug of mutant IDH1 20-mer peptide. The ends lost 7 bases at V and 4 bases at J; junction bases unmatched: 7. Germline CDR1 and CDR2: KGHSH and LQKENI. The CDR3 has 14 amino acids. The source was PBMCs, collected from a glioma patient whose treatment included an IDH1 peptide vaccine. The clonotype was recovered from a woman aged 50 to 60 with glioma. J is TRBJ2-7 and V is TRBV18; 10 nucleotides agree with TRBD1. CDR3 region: CASCRDRGSYEQYF. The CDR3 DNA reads TGTGCCAGCTGCCGGGACAGGGGTTCGTACGAGCAGTACTTC.